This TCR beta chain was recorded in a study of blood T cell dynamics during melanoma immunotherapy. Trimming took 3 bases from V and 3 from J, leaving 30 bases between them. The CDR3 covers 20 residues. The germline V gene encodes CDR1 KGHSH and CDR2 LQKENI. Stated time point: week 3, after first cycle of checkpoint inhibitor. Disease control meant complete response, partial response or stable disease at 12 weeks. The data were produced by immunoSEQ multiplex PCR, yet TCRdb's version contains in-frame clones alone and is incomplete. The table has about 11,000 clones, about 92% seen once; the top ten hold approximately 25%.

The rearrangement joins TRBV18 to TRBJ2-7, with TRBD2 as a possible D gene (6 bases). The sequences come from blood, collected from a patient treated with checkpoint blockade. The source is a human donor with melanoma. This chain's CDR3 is CASSPPHSAGQGGVNYEQYF. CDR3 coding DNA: TGTGCCAGCTCACCTCCCCACAGCGCCGGACAAGGAGGGGTGAACTACGAGCAGTACTTC.